These 23 T cell receptor beta chains came from one sample sequenced in a study of shared clonotypes between healthy human individuals. Repertoires were generated with immunoSEQ multiplex PCR, while TCRdb's copy carries only in-frame clones and drops some. The sample has some 2,400,000 clones; approximately 96% are singletons. Source material: naive CD4+ T cells sorted from blood. Subset meaning: CD45RA+ positively selected. The receptors stem from a man aged 18 to 30 in good health.

This chain uses TRBV25-1 with TRBJ2-1; 10 bases agree with TRBD2. Unmatched junction bases numbered 13, after V lost 2 bases and J lost 9 bases. From germline, CDR1 is MGHDK and CDR2 SYGVNS. The CDR3 sequence is 17 residues long. The CDR3 reads CASSEPLAGGRIGEQFF. CDR3 in DNA: TGTGCCAGCAGTGAACCTTTAGCGGGAGGAAGGATCGGTGAGCAGTTCTTC.

This chain joins TRBV2 and TRBJ2-5; no firm D call. This CDR3 has 14 residues. Looked up from germline, CDR1 is SNHLY and CDR2 is FYNNEI. The V and J ends lost 1 base and 1 base respectively, with 7 bases between them. The CDR3 spells CASSEGVVQETQYF. CDR3 nucleotides: TGTGCCAGCAGTGAAGGAGTAGTCCAAGAGACCCAGTACTTC.

The rearrangement uses TRBV7-8 and TRBJ1-3; no definite D call. Between the trimmed V and J ends, which lost 0 bases and 9 bases, there was a span of 6 bases. CDR3 length: 12 amino acids. Germline CDR1 and CDR2: SGHVS and FQNEAQ. The CDR3 loop reads CASSLADSTIYF. In DNA, the CDR3 is TGTGCCAGCAGCTTAGCGGATAGCACCATATATTTT.

This chain uses TRBV13 with TRBJ1-4; D is unclear. This CDR3 has 16 residues. The V gene lost 3 bases and the J gene lost 8 bases, with 19 bases spanning the gap. Germline CDR1 PRHDT, CDR2 FYEKMQ (reference sequence). CDR3: CASSLRRPSAREKLFF. CDR3 coding DNA: TGTGCCAGCAGCTTGAGAAGGCCTTCAGCCAGAGAAAAACTGTTTTTT.

V and J are TRBV11-3 and TRBJ2-3; D unclear. The CDR3 length is 16 residues. Trimming left V 5 bases short and J 1 base short, with 16 bases between. Germline CDR1 SGHNT, CDR2 YENEEA. The CDR3 protein is CASSPRSGSGTDTQYF. The DNA of the CDR3 is TGTGCCAGCAGCCCCAGATCTGGATCCGGCACAGATACGCAGTATTTT.

This chain links TRBV5-4 with TRBJ1-5; 10 bases agree with TRBD1. The CDR3 spans 16 residues. Germline V lookup: CDR1 SGHNT, CDR2 YYREEE (reference sequence). V trimming: 4 bases; J trimming: 1 base; junction bases outside the gene matches: 5. The CDR3: CASSLWTGGSNQPQHF. The CDR3 DNA follows: TGTGCCAGCAGCCTTTGGACAGGGGGAAGCAATCAGCCCCAGCATTTT.

The rearrangement joins TRBV18 to TRBJ1-1; tentatively, D is TRBD1 (5 bases). Trimming shortened V by 3 bases and J by 1 base, and 9 bases separated the two germline ends. This CDR3 has 14 residues. Germline V gene lookup returns CDR1 KGHSH and CDR2 LQKENI. CDR3: CASSPRTSNTEAFF. The CDR3 DNA follows: TGTGCCAGCTCACCGCGGACATCGAACACTGAAGCTTTCTTT.

This sequence joins TRBV7-6 and TRBJ2-5; 10 bases line up with TRBD2. Looked up from germline, CDR1 is SGHVS and CDR2 is FNYEAQ. The CDR3 has 17 amino acids. The junction had 5 bases not matched to a gene; V was cut back by 1 base and J by 0 bases. The CDR3 spells CASSLGTSGWYQETQYF. The CDR3 DNA reads TGTGCCAGCAGCTTAGGGACTAGCGGTTGGTACCAAGAGACCCAGTACTTC.

The CDR3 reads CASTLSGWTVLRGQETQYF. The CDR3 region has the DNA TGTGCCAGCACCTTATCCGGTTGGACAGTCCTGCGGGGTCAAGAGACCCAGTACTTC. The V and J genes are TRBV2 and TRBJ2-5; D assignment may be TRBD1 or TRBD2 (6 bases each). CDR1 SNHLY and CDR2 FYNNEI come from the germline V gene. The CDR3 runs to 19 residues. V lost 7 bases, J lost 2 bases, and 29 bases lay in between.

The gene calls are TRBV7-2 and TRBJ1-2; TRBD1 agrees at 7 bases. The germline V gene has CDR1 SGHTA and CDR2 FQGNSA. The CDR3 spans 15 residues. J was trimmed by 4 bases and V by 5 bases; bases with no gene match: 10. CDR3 region: CASSGMDRSTYGYTF. Written as DNA, the CDR3 is TGTGCCAGCAGCGGGATGGACAGGAGCACCTATGGCTACACCTTC.

V is TRBV5-1 and J is TRBJ2-3, with TRBD1 matching over 7 bases. Germline values: CDR1 SGHRS, CDR2 YFSETQ. Germline trimming cut 0 bases from V and 1 base from J; bases unmatched to any gene: 5. CDR3 length: 16 residues. CDR3 sequence (DNA): TGCGCCAGCAGCTTGGGGAACAGGGGTGGCACAGATACGCAGTATTTT. Translation: CASSLGNRGGTDTQYF.

The chain carries TRBV30 and TRBJ1-2, with a possible D match to TRBD1 (5 bases). The CDR3 is 14 residues long. V lost 4 bases and J 8 bases, leaving 20 bases between the germline ends. Germline CDR1 and CDR2: GTSNPN and SVGIG (reference sequence). CDR3 residues: CAWKVGDRRRGYTF. DNA for the CDR3: TGTGCCTGGAAGGTAGGGGATCGAAGGAGAGGCTACACCTTC.

The CDR3: CASSLSSVVQGTEHYEQYF. CDR3 nucleotides: TGTGCCAGCAGTTTATCGTCCGTCGTTCAGGGGACAGAACACTACGAGCAGTACTTC. This chain connects TRBV27 to TRBJ2-7; the match to TRBD1 covers 7 bases. This CDR3 region has 19 residues. Germline lookup yields CDR1 MNHEY and CDR2 SMNVEV (reference sequence). With 0 bases clipped from V and 3 bases from J, the junction kept 17 bases outside the gene matches.

The chain's CDR3 is CASSLLRGEQYF. CDR3 nucleotides: TGTGCCAGCAGTTTATTAAGGGGGGAGCAGTACTTC. The chain carries TRBV28 and TRBJ2-7; D possibly corresponds to TRBD1 (6 bases). Trimming pared 1 base from V and 7 bases from J, leaving 8 bases between. From germline, CDR1 is MDHEN and CDR2 SYDVKM. The CDR3 is 12 amino acids.

Remarks on this clone: The same CDR3 also results from other DNA sequences found in this sample. The V call is TRBV7-2, the J call TRBJ2-5; 9 bases align to TRBD1. V lost 1 base and J lost 5; bases outside the gene matches: 5. The CDR3 sequence is 15 residues long. Germline V lookup: CDR1 SGHTA, CDR2 FQGNSA. The CDR3 DNA is TGTGCCAGCAGCTTAGAGGACAGGGGCTGGGAGACCCAGTACTTC. Protein: CASSLEDRGWETQYF.

J is TRBJ2-2 and V is TRBV7-2; 12 bases are a match to TRBD2. Germline CDR1 and CDR2: SGHTA and FQGNSA. CDR3 size: 15 residues. Trimming took 5 bases from V and 7 from J; bases not matched to a gene: 5. CDR3 in amino acids: CASSPRLAGVGELFF. CDR3 nucleotides: TGTGCCAGCAGCCCCAGACTAGCGGGAGTCGGGGAGCTGTTTTTT.

In regard to this clone: Other DNA sequences within the sample encode an identical CDR3. The chain combines TRBV18 with TRBJ2-1; D uncertain. With 2 bases removed from V and 6 bases from J, the gap between germline ends came to 5 bases. Per germline, CDR1 KGHSH and CDR2 LQKENI. CDR3 length equals 12 residues. CDR3: CASSPYGNEQFF. CDR3 DNA sequence: TGTGCCAGCTCACCATACGGCAATGAGCAGTTCTTC.

This clone was recorded once. Other DNA variants within this sample encode the same CDR3. The chain has TRBV7-2 and TRBJ2-7, with a possible D match to TRBD1 (5 bases). Germline V gene sequence: CDR1 SGHTA, CDR2 FQGNSA. CDR3 length: 14 residues. Trimming took off 0 bases at V and 1 base at J, with 7 bases between the two ends. CDR3 sequence reads: CASSLARQSYEQYF. The CDR3 DNA is TGTGCCAGCAGCTTAGCGAGACAGTCCTACGAGCAGTACTTC.

The genes are TRBV29-1 and TRBJ2-5, with D possibly matching TRBD1 (5 bases). The V and J ends lost 7 bases and 0 bases respectively, with 9 bases between them. The CDR3 sequence is 12 residues long. Germline values: CDR1 SQVTM, CDR2 ANQGSEA. The CDR3 region is CSGRQYQETQYF. CDR3 DNA: TGCAGCGGCAGACAGTACCAAGAGACCCAGTACTTC.

This clone showed up just once. This chain uses TRBV10-3 with TRBJ2-7; the D is unclear. The CDR3 has 14 residues. Germline V gives CDR1 ENHRY, CDR2 SYGVKD. With 0 bases removed from V and 3 bases from J, the gap between germline ends came to 9 bases. The CDR3 DNA sequence: TGTGCCATCAGTGAGTCTGCAGAGCTCTACGAGCAGTACTTC. Translating it yields CAISESAELYEQYF.

V usage is TRBV29-1 and J usage is TRBJ2-1, with no clear D. There are 13 residues in the CDR3. The V gene lost 4 bases and the J gene lost 5 bases, with 12 bases spanning the gap. CDR1 is SQVTM, CDR2 ANQGSEA, per germline. CDR3 amino acids: CSVANWVDNEQFF. The CDR3 bases are TGCAGCGTTGCCAATTGGGTGGACAATGAGCAGTTCTTC.

The chain recombines TRBV6-1 with TRBJ2-5, with D unresolved. This CDR3 has 13 amino acids. V was cut by 0 bases and J by 1 base, with 3 bases left in between. The V gene's germline CDR1 is MNHNS and CDR2 SASEGT. Here the CDR3 DNA reads TGTGCCAGCAGTGAAGCGGTCCAAGAGACCCAGTACTTC. This translates into CASSEAVQETQYF.

This CDR3 reads CAISESRRGSNQPQHF. For the CDR3, the DNA is TGTGCCATCAGTGAGTCAAGAAGGGGCAGCAATCAGCCCCAGCATTTT. This chain uses TRBV10-3 with TRBJ1-5; a weak D match, TRBD1 (5 bases). CDR3 size: 16 residues. The V and J ends lost 0 bases and 1 base respectively, with 10 bases between them. Germline V gene lookup returns CDR1 ENHRY and CDR2 SYGVKD.